The source of this T cell receptor beta chain is a study of T cell responses to AZD1222 COVID-19 vaccine. General study points: In the spike-specific TCR repertoire, nearly half reportedly target unmutated variant regions. Regions 160-218 and 743-854 dominated among vaccine-associated CD4 TCRs spanning spike. Clonal diversity was possibly underestimated, and white British individuals and females predominated among donors. Spike-specific TCR breadth and depth rose after two AZD1222 doses.

About this clone itself: The antigen remains unidentified.

CDR1 is SGHAT, CDR2 FQNNGV, per germline. The CDR3 is made up of 17 amino acids. J lost 0 bases, V lost 4 bases, and 10 bases had no gene match. Sequencing was performed with immunoSEQ multiplex PCR; in TCRdb, only in-frame clones are kept and a portion is missing. Of around 120,000 clones in the sample, nearly 90% were seen once. V and J are TRBV11-2 and TRBJ1-1; 8 bases line up with TRBD1. The sequence was obtained from an adult in good health. The sample here was peripheral blood, taken on day 0 of AZD1222 vaccination. The CDR3 DNA is TGTGCCAGCAGCTCCGGACAGGGAAGTATGTTGAACACTGAAGCTTTCTTT. This sequence encodes CASSSGQGSMLNTEAFF.